The 18 T cell receptor beta chains below were found in one sample sequenced in a study of post-analysis software for immune sequencing data. Sequencing libraries made from TCR beta cDNA carried unique molecular identifiers. TCRdb reanalysed the PCR reads using MiXCR and keeps one entry per CDR3 protein. The sample lists about 400,000 distinct CDR3 sequences, 30% to 45% occurring once. Antigens of these TCRs are unknown. Findings of the study overall: In patients, roughly 5 TRBV segments were more frequent than in controls, with TRBV5-6, TRBV5-1 and TRBV20-1 among them.

The sample taken for sequencing was blood. These receptors came from a girl aged 5 to 17 with multiple sclerosis.

This clonotype has a count of ten or more. V usage is TRBV12-3 or TRBV12-4 and J usage is TRBJ2-1; 12 positions agree with TRBD2. The CDR3 has 15 residues. Losses at the gene ends were 4 bases for V and 9 bases for J; bases not matched to a gene: 7. CDR3 region: CASSYGLAGKGEQFF. As DNA, the CDR3 is TGTGCCAGCAGTTACGGACTAGCGGGGAAAGGTGAGCAGTTCTTC.

The chain links TRBV5-1 to TRBJ2-1, with 7 bases identical to TRBD2. With V trimmed by 2 bases and J by 3 bases, 11 bases remained unmatched. Germline CDR1 reads SGHRS; CDR2 reads YFSETQ. CDR3 length: 17 residues. DNA of the CDR3: TGCGCCAGCAGCTTCCCGGGGGGAGGACCCGGCTACAATGAGCAGTTCTTC. Translated: CASSFPGGGPGYNEQFF.

The chain couples TRBV7-2 to TRBJ1-5; D unclear. Deletions cut 5 bases from V and 2 bases from J, with 13 bases between. Germline CDR1 reads SGHTA; CDR2 reads FQGNSA. The CDR3 is made up of 15 amino acids. CDR3 loop: CASSALGNGNQPQHF. The DNA for the CDR3 is TGTGCCAGCAGCGCCTTGGGGAATGGCAATCAGCCCCAGCATTTT. Variable domain in full (rest from reference TRBV7-2 and TRBJ1-5): GAGVSQSPSNKVTEKGKDVELRCDPISGHTALYWYRQSLGQGLEFLIYFQGNSAPDKSGLPSDRFSAERTGGSVSTLTIQRTQQEDSAVYLCASSALGNGNQPQHFGDGTRLSIL.

This clonotype was observed a handful of times. The rearrangement uses TRBV9 and TRBJ2-5, with 9 nucleotides matching TRBD1. The CDR3 extends over 15 amino acids. V dropped 4 bases and J dropped 5; count of bases not matched to a gene: 9. Germline V gives CDR1 SGDLS, CDR2 YYNGEE. The CDR3 loop reads CASSPTGQGGETQYF. CDR3 in DNA: TGTGCCAGCAGCCCGACGGGACAGGGTGGGGAGACCCAGTACTTC.

This chain connects TRBV7-8 to TRBJ2-7; D call uncertain. Germline CDR1 is SGHVS and CDR2 is FQNEAQ. The CDR3 is made up of 17 amino acids. Trimming cost V 0 bases and J 0 bases, with 15 bases left between them. CDR3 in amino acids: CASSLAGWVHSSYEQYF. Written as DNA, the CDR3 is TGTGCCAGCAGCTTAGCTGGGTGGGTACATAGCTCCTACGAGCAGTACTTC.

The V gene is TRBV12-3 or TRBV12-4, the J gene TRBJ1-6; perhaps TRBD1 as D (5 bases). The CDR3 consists of 23 residues. V was cut by 3 bases and J by 0 bases, with 30 bases left in between. The CDR3 coding sequence is TGTGCCAGCAGTTTCAGCCCGGGGTTTGGGGCAGGACGGGGGAGCTCCTATAATTCACCCCTCCACTTT. This gives the protein CASSFSPGFGAGRGSSYNSPLHF.

This rearrangement joins TRBV25-1 to TRBJ2-7; D is possibly TRBD1 (6 bases). V lost 7 bases to trimming and J lost 1 base, with 11 bases between them. Germline V gene data show CDR1 as MGHDK and CDR2 as SYGVNS. The CDR3 sequence is 13 residues long. This chain's CDR3 is CASMEDSSYEQYF. For the CDR3, the DNA is TGTGCCAGCATGGAGGACAGTTCCTACGAGCAGTACTTC.

This clonotype was found many times. The genes are TRBV6-5 and TRBJ2-1; 15 bases are a match to TRBD2. The CDR3 has 16 amino acids. Germline lookup yields CDR1 MNHEY and CDR2 SVGAGI. J gave up 7 bases and V 2 bases, and 3 bases lay outside the gene matches. CDR3 coding DNA: TGTGCCAGCAGTTACACTGGACTAGCGGGGGGGAATGAGCAGTTCTTC. Protein product: CASSYTGLAGGNEQFF.

This clonotype was seen more than once but under ten times. V is TRBV7-9 and J is TRBJ2-7; D is unclear. With 4 bases removed from V and 0 bases from J, the gap between germline ends came to 10 bases. This CDR3 is built from 14 residues. Per germline, CDR1 SEHNR and CDR2 FQNEAQ (reference sequence). The CDR3: CASSSSFSSYEQYF. CDR3 sequence (DNA): TGTGCCAGCAGCTCTTCTTTCAGCTCCTACGAGCAGTACTTC.

The rearrangement uses TRBV7-2 and TRBJ1-6; 10 nucleotides align to TRBD1. Trimming at V came to 5 bases and at J to 9 bases, leaving 13 bases not matched to a gene. This CDR3 comprises 17 residues. Germline V gene data show CDR1 as SGHTA and CDR2 as FQGNSA. CDR3 region: CASSPAPRTGGSSPLHF. In DNA form, the CDR3 reads TGTGCCAGCAGCCCCGCCCCCAGGACAGGGGGAAGTTCACCCCTCCACTTT.

The chain carries TRBV11-2 and TRBJ1-1, with a weak D call TRBD1 (5 bases). Germline CDR1 reads SGHAT; CDR2 reads FQNNGV. V dropped 4 bases and J dropped 10 bases, with 16 bases sitting between them. The CDR3 sequence is 13 residues long. The CDR3 nucleotides read TGTGCCAGCAGCTCCCCGGGACCTCCGACAGCTTTCTTT. Amino acids: CASSSPGPPTAFF.

This clonotype was recorded once. The chain uses TRBV7-2 and TRBJ1-5, with a possible D match to TRBD1 (5 bases). This CDR3 spans 14 amino acids. The V gene lost 1 base and the J gene lost 6 bases, with 10 bases spanning the gap. CDR1 and CDR2 from the germline V gene are SGHTA and FQGNSA. The CDR3 coding sequence is TGTGCCAGCAGCTTAGGTGTCGGGGGTCAGCCCCAGCATTTT. Its translation is CASSLGVGGQPQHF.

In its sample, this clonotype was seen many times. The chain is built from TRBV5-1 and TRBJ1-2, with no clear D. In germline, CDR1 is SGHRS, CDR2 YFSETQ. CDR3 length: 13 residues. The V end was cut by 0 bases, the J end by 2 bases, with 5 bases between. Here the CDR3 reads CASSLAYNYGYTF. The CDR3 bases are TGCGCCAGCAGCTTGGCCTACAACTATGGCTACACCTTC.

The rearrangement uses TRBV12-3 or TRBV12-4 and TRBJ1-1; 8 bases line up with TRBD1. The junction had 12 bases not matched to a gene; V was cut back by 2 bases and J by 4 bases. This CDR3 is built from 17 residues. DNA for the CDR3: TGTGCCAGCAGTTTATGGACCATGGACAGGGCGGGCACTGAAGCTTTCTTT. It codes for CASSLWTMDRAGTEAFF.

This clonotype was seen once. The chain links TRBV10-2 to TRBJ1-1; the match to TRBD1 covers 8 bases. Looked up from germline, CDR1 is WSHSY and CDR2 is SAAADI. Germline trimming cut 5 bases from V and 5 bases from J; bases unmatched to any gene: 7. CDR3 length: 14 amino acids. The CDR3 region is CASSIDRGGTEAFF. The CDR3, as DNA: TGCGCCAGCAGTATTGACAGGGGCGGAACTGAAGCTTTCTTT.

This clonotype was seen a few times. The chain carries TRBV20-1 and TRBJ1-1; 7 nucleotides match TRBD1. J lost 2 bases, V lost 0 bases, and 6 bases had no gene match. The germline CDR1 and CDR2 sequences are DFQATT and SNEGSKA (reference sequence). The CDR3 runs 15 residues. CDR3 DNA sequence: TGCAGTGCTAGAGATCCGAGGGGGCTAAACACTGAAGCTTTCTTT. Translating gives CSARDPRGLNTEAFF.

This rearrangement joins TRBV27 to TRBJ1-2, with D maybe TRBD1 (6 bases). V lost 4 bases, J lost 5 bases, and 14 bases lay in between. Germline CDR1 and CDR2: MNHEY and SMNVEV (reference sequence). This CDR3 contains 14 residues. DNA for the CDR3: TGTGCCAGCAGTTCGATGGGGGCAGGGTATGGCTACACCTTC. It translates to CASSSMGAGYGYTF.

The chain is built from TRBV27 and TRBJ2-7; TRBD2 matches 12 bases. V trimming: 6 bases; J trimming: 0 bases; junction bases outside the gene matches: 9. CDR3 length equals 17 residues. Germline assignment: CDR1 MNHEY and CDR2 SMNVEV (reference sequence). The CDR3 DNA reads as TGTGCCAGCAGAGTGACTAGCGGGGGTTCTAGCTCCTACGAGCAGTACTTC. This gives the protein CASRVTSGGSSSYEQYF.